A single T cell receptor (beta chain) is shown here with its context. The antigen is unknown. The TCR libraries each used total RNA (about 3,500 ng per library). TCRdb re-called the 5' RACE reads and shows each CDR3 protein once, DNA omitted. This sample's table has about 440,000 distinct CDR3 sequences. These data originate in a study of monozygotic twins with inflammatory bowel disease. CDR1 is SGHNT and CDR2 is YENEEA in the germline V gene. The CDR3 sequence is 15 residues long. General study results and limits: Immunosuppressive treatments were not uniform, and this may have added variability to patient repertoires. Twins classed as concordant or discordant showed no difference in repertoire similarity, possibly from limited power. IBD patients shared fewer clonotypes with other individuals than healthy twins, especially patients with disease activity signs.

The chain has TRBV11-3 and TRBJ2-3; the TRBD1 assignment by TCRdb is unverifiable without DNA. Sequences were obtained from blood. The TCR originated in a human donor with ulcerative colitis or Crohn's disease, or a healthy co-twin of an affected twin (not recorded which). The CDR3 loop is CASNSRDRLGDTQYF. The whole variable domain, remainder taken from reference TRBV11-3 and TRBJ2-3, is EAGVVQSPRYKIIEKKQPVAFWCNPISGHNTLYWYLQNLGQGPELLIRYENEEAVDDSQLPKDRFSAERLKGVDSTLKIQPAELGDSAVYLCASNSRDRLGDTQYFGPGTRLTVL.